Below are 20 T cell receptor beta chains sequenced from a single sample in a study of T-cell memory formation after mild COVID-19. TCRdb re-called the 5' RACE reads through MiXCR, storing one row per CDR3 protein. The sample includes about 240,000 distinct CDR3 sequences, roughly a tenth of them seen just once. Material: PBMCs or a T cell subset sorted from them (not recorded which). The receptors stem from a man aged 18 to 30 who had mild COVID-19 (a few samples of this study predate the infection). Cell type and time point are not known.

This clonotype was detected a few times. A junction boundary mismatches the germline segment, possibly from a read error. V and J are TRBV5-6 and TRBJ2-5, with 13 bases that match TRBD2. This CDR3 spans 16 amino acids. Germline CDR1 reads SGHDT; CDR2 reads YYEEEE. The CDR3: CAGSSLGLAGKETQYF. As DNA, the CDR3 is TGTGCCGGCAGCAGCTTGGGACTAGCGGGGAAAGAGACCCAGTACTTC.

This clonotype has a handful of counts. This chain uses TRBV7-2 with TRBJ1-2; 9 positions match TRBD1. The germline CDR1 and CDR2 sequences are SGHTA and FQGNSA. J gave up 7 bases and V 3 bases, and 6 bases lay outside the gene matches. The CDR3 sequence is 14 residues long. The CDR3 region has the DNA TGTGCCAGCAGCTTCCTTACAGGGGGCTCTGGCTACACCTTC. Translation: CASSFLTGGSGYTF.

This chain links TRBV7-2 with TRBJ1-1; 7 bases line up with TRBD1. V dropped 5 bases and J dropped 10; count of bases not matched to a gene: 16. The CDR3 has 15 amino acids. Germline V CDR1 and CDR2: SGHTA, FQGNSA. Here the CDR3 reads CASSTRQGGPRGAFF. CDR3 in DNA: TGTGCCAGCAGCACGAGACAAGGGGGCCCTAGAGGAGCTTTCTTT.

This clonotype has a handful of counts. This sequence joins TRBV10-3 and TRBJ2-7, with D possibly being TRBD2 (6 bases). V was pared by 8 bases and J by 5 bases, with 22 bases between. The CDR3 spans 15 residues. Germline V gene sequence: CDR1 ENHRY, CDR2 SYGVKD. CDR3 protein: CAILTHRLDVHEQYV. Written as DNA, the CDR3 is TGTGCCATCCTCACCCACCGACTAGACGTCCACGAGCAGTACGTC.

This clonotype was seen only a few times. V gene TRBV7-3 combines with J gene TRBJ2-1; TRBD1 might be the D (6 bases). V was clipped by 2 bases and J by 2 bases, with 10 bases between them. From germline, CDR1 is SGHTA and CDR2 FQGTGA. The CDR3 spans 15 residues. CDR3 sequence: CASSLGTRAYNEQFF. The CDR3 DNA is TGTGCCAGCAGCTTAGGGACAAGGGCCTACAATGAGCAGTTCTTC.

This clonotype was detected a few times. The genes are TRBV28 and TRBJ2-2; D ambiguous. Germline-derived CDR1 and CDR2 are MDHEN and SYDVKM. The germline V and J ends were trimmed by 10 bases and 0 bases, with 12 bases remaining between them. The CDR3 contains 14 residues. CDR3 loop: CATIAGPNTGELFF. The CDR3 DNA follows: TGTGCCACCATTGCAGGCCCGAACACCGGGGAGCTGTTTTTT.

This sequence joins TRBV20-1 and TRBJ2-7; TRBD2 aligns across 9 bases. In germline, CDR1 is DFQATT, CDR2 SNEGSKA (reference sequence). Unmatched junction bases numbered 11, after V lost 2 bases and J lost 9 bases. The CDR3 covers 14 residues. CDR3 nucleotide sequence: TGCAGTGCTAGAACAGCGGGGGGCCCGACGGGGCAGTACTTC. Translated, it gives CSARTAGGPTGQYF.

This clonotype was detected a few times. The chain links TRBV5-1 to TRBJ1-1; D might be TRBD1 (5 bases). Trimming cost V 4 bases and J 3 bases, with 19 bases left between them. The CDR3 is made up of 16 amino acids. The germline gives CDR1 SGHRS, CDR2 YFSETQ. The CDR3 bases are TGCGCCAGCAGCCGGGGTCGGAGCAGGGTGGACACTGAAGCTTTCTTT. It yields the protein CASSRGRSRVDTEAFF.

V and J are TRBV7-2 and TRBJ2-3, with a tentative D call TRBD1 (6 bases). Germline assignment: CDR1 SGHTA and CDR2 FQGNSA. Trimming removed 5 bases at V and 6 bases at J, with 12 bases between. This CDR3 has 13 residues. The chain's CDR3 is CASSRQERDTQYF. The CDR3, as DNA: TGTGCCAGCAGCAGACAGGAGCGCGATACGCAGTATTTT.

This clonotype was seen a few times. V gene TRBV7-2 combines with J gene TRBJ2-5; 8 bases align to TRBD2. V lost 3 bases, J lost 3 bases, and 3 bases stayed unmatched. CDR3 length: 14 residues. Germline CDR1 and CDR2: SGHTA and FQGNSA. The CDR3 spells CASSFQAGEETQYF. The CDR3 DNA reads as TGTGCCAGCAGCTTTCAAGCGGGGGAAGAGACCCAGTACTTC. Supplemented by reference TRBV7-2 and TRBJ2-5, the full variable domain reads GAGVSQSPSNKVTEKGKDVELRCDPISGHTALYWYRQSLGQGLEFLIYFQGNSAPDKSGLPSDRFSAERTGGSVSTLTIQRTQQEDSAVYLCASSFQAGEETQYFGPGTRLLVL.

J is TRBJ2-3 and V is TRBV18, with 7 bases that match TRBD1. Germline V gene data show CDR1 as KGHSH and CDR2 as LQKENI. The CDR3 extends over 18 amino acids. V gave up 1 base and J gave up 0 bases; unmatched junction bases: 10. CDR3 loop: CASSPRIRDRSSTDTQYF. As DNA, the CDR3 is TGTGCCAGCTCACCACGGATCCGGGACAGATCTAGCACAGATACGCAGTATTTT.

The V and J genes are TRBV20-1 and TRBJ1-1, with 7 bases lining up with TRBD1. From germline, CDR1 is DFQATT and CDR2 SNEGSKA (reference sequence). This CDR3 comprises 15 residues. V lost 3 bases and J lost 3; bases outside the gene matches: 10. The CDR3 coding sequence is TGCAGTGCTAGTACCCCCACAGGGGAGTACACTGAAGCTTTCTTT. Translation: CSASTPTGEYTEAFF.

V and J are TRBV6-2 or TRBV6-3 and TRBJ2-1; possibly TRBD2 for D (5 bases). Trimming shortened V by 7 bases and J by 3 bases, and 7 bases separated the two germline ends. This CDR3 region has 12 residues. The germline V gene has CDR1 MNHEY and CDR2 SVGEGT. The CDR3 DNA is TGTGCCAGCATCGGGGTCTACAATGAGCAGTTCTTC. Translated: CASIGVYNEQFF.

The chain combines TRBV4-2 with TRBJ2-3, with TRBD1 as a possible D gene (5 bases). Deletions cut 0 bases from V and 4 bases from J, with 11 bases between. CDR3 length equals 15 residues. Per the germline V gene, CDR1 is LGHNA and CDR2 is YNFKEQ. The CDR3 region has the DNA TGTGCCAGCAGCCAAGACAGGGCTCTCGCAGATACGCAGTATTTT. It specifies CASSQDRALADTQYF.

This clonotype was found a few times. This chain joins TRBV6-5 and TRBJ1-4; TRBD1 aligns across 7 bases. CDR3 length: 14 amino acids. CDR1 and CDR2 from the germline V gene are MNHEY and SVGAGI. Losses at the gene ends were 2 bases for V and 5 bases for J; bases not matched to a gene: 2. The CDR3 reads CASSYDRANEKLFF. In nucleotides, the CDR3 is TGTGCCAGCAGTTACGACAGGGCCAATGAAAAACTGTTTTTT.

The chain joins TRBV4-2 to TRBJ1-4; D unresolved. The CDR3 is 16 amino acids. Germline CDR1 is LGHNA and CDR2 is YNFKEQ. Trimming removed 0 bases at V and 5 bases at J, with 13 bases between. DNA for the CDR3: TGTGCCAGCAGCCAAGACAACCGGGCGGGGAATGAAAAACTGTTTTTT. Residues: CASSQDNRAGNEKLFF.

J is TRBJ1-2 and V is TRBV10-3; TRBD1 aligns across 8 bases. J lost 2 bases, V lost 7 bases, and 3 bases had no gene match. Looked up from germline, CDR1 is ENHRY and CDR2 is SYGVKD. The CDR3 is 13 amino acids. CDR3 in amino acids: CAITSGGNYGYTF. CDR3 nucleotides: TGTGCCATCACGTCAGGGGGCAACTATGGCTACACCTTC.

This clonotype was seen a few times. The rearrangement joins TRBV5-1 to TRBJ1-1; D gene uncertain. CDR1 SGHRS and CDR2 YFSETQ come from the germline V gene. The V gene lost 6 bases and the J gene lost 2 bases, with 14 bases spanning the gap. This CDR3 is built from 14 residues. Written as DNA, the CDR3 is TGCGCCAGCACCCTGCAGGCCGACAACACTGAAGCTTTCTTT. Its protein product is CASTLQADNTEAFF.

This clonotype was detected only a few times. The V and J genes are TRBV21-1 and TRBJ2-6; the table's D call, TRBD1, was not checked against the DNA. TRBV21-1 constitutes a pseudogene. CDR3 length: 18 amino acids. This chain's CDR3 is CASSKCQKDNSGANVLTF. The CDR3 nucleotides are TGTGCCAGCAGCAAATGCCAAAAGGACAACTCTGGGGCCAACGTCCTGACTTTC.

This clonotype was counted a few times. This sequence joins TRBV9 and TRBJ2-1; 7 bases map to TRBD2. J was trimmed by 4 bases and V by 0 bases; bases with no gene match: 1. Per the germline V gene, CDR1 is SGDLS and CDR2 is YYNGEE. The CDR3 covers 14 residues. CDR3 DNA: TGTGCCAGCAGCGTAGGGGAGGGGTACAATGAGCAGTTCTTC. Its translation: CASSVGEGYNEQFF.